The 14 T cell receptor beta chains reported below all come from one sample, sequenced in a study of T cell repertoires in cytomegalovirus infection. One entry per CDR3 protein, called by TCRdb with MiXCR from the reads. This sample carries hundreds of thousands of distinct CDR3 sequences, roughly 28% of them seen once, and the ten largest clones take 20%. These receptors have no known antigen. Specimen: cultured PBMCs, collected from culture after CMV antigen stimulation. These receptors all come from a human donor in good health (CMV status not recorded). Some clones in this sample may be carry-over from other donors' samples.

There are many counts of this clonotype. The CDR3 reads CASRPSWTGGTDTQYF. The CDR3 region has the DNA TGTGCCAGCAGGCCTAGCTGGACAGGGGGTACAGATACGCAGTATTTT. The genes are TRBV7-8 and TRBJ2-3; TRBD1 aligns across 10 bases. Trimming removed 6 bases from V and 3 bases from J; junction bases left unmatched: 9. Germline V gene lookup returns CDR1 SGHVS and CDR2 FQNEAQ. This CDR3 comprises 16 residues.

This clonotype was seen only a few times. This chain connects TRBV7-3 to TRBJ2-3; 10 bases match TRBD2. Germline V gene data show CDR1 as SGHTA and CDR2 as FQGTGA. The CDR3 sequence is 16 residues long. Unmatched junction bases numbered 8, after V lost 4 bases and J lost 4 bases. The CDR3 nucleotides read TGTGCCAGCAGCTCGGCAACTAGCGGGATCGCAGATACGCAGTATTTT. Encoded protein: CASSSATSGIADTQYF. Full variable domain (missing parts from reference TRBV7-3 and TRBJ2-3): GAGVSQTPSNKVTEKGKYVELRCDPISGHTALYWYRQSLGQGPEFLIYFQGTGAADDSGLPNDRFFAVRPEGSVSTLKIQRTERGDSAVYLCASSSATSGIADTQYFGPGTRLTVL.

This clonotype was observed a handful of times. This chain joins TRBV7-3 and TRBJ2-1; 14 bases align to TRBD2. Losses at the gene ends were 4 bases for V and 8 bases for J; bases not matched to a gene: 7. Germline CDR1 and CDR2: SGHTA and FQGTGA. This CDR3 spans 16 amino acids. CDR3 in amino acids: CASSSGTSGSGDEQFF. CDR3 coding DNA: TGTGCCAGCAGCTCTGGGACTAGCGGGAGTGGCGATGAGCAGTTCTTC.

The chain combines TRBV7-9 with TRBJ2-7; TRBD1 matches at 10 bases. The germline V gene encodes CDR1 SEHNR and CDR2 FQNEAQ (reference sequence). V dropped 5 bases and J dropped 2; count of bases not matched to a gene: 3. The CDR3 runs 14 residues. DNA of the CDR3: TGTGCCAGCAGCCATGGGACAGGGGCCTACGAGCAGTACTTC. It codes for CASSHGTGAYEQYF.

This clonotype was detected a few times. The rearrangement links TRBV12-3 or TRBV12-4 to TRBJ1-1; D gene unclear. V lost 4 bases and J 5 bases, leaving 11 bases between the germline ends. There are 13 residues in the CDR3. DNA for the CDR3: TGTGCCAGCAGTTCGGGGTTCTGGACTGAAGCTTTCTTT. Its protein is CASSSGFWTEAFF.

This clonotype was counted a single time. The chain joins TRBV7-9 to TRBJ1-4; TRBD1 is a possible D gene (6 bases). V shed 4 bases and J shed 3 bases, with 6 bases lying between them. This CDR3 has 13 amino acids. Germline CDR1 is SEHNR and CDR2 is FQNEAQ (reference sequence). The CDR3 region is CASSSGANEKLFF. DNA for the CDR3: TGTGCCAGCAGCTCAGGGGCTAATGAAAAACTGTTTTTT.

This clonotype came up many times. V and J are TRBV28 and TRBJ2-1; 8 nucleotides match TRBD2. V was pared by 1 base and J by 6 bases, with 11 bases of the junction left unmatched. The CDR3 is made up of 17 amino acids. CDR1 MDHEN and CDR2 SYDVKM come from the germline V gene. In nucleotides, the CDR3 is TGTGCCAGCAGTTTATCCCCCGGGGGGGGCCTAAGCAATGAGCAGTTCTTC. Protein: CASSLSPGGGLSNEQFF.

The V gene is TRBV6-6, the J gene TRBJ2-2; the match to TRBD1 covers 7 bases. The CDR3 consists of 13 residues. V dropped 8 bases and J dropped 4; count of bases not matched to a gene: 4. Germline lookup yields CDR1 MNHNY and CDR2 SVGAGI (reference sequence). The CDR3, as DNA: TGTGCCAGCGCTTACAGGGGCACCGGGGAGCTGTTTTTT. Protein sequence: CASAYRGTGELFF.

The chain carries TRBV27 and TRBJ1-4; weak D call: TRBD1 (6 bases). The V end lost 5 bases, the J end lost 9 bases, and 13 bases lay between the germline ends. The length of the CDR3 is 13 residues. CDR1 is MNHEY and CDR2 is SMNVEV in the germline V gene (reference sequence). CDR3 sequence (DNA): TGTGCCAGCAGTCTGGGGCGGGGGCAAAAACTGTTTTTT. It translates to CASSLGRGQKLFF. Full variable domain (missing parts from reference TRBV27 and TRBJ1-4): EAQVTQNPRYLITVTGKKLTVTCSQNMNHEYMSWYRQDPGLGLRQIYYSMNVEVTDKGDVPEGYKVSRKEKRNFPLILESPSPNQTSLYFCASSLGRGQKLFFGSGTQLSVL.

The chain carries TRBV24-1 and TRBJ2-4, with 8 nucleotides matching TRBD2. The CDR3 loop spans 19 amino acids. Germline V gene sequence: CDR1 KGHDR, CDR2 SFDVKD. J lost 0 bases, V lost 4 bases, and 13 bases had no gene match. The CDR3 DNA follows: TGTGCCACCAGTGACTCTCCGCCTCTAGCGGGTGTAGCCAAAAACATTCAGTACTTC. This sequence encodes CATSDSPPLAGVAKNIQYF.

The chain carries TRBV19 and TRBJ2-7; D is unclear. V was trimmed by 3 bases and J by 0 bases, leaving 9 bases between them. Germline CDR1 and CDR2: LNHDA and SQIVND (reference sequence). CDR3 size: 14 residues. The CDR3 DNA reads TGTGCCAGTAGTATTAAAAGATTCTCCTACGAGCAGTACTTC. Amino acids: CASSIKRFSYEQYF. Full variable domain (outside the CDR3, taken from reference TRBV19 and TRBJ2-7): DGGITQSPKYLFRKEGQNVTLSCEQNLNHDAMYWYRQDPGQGLRLIYYSQIVNDFQKGDIAEGYSVSREKKESFPLTVTSAQKNPTAFYLCASSIKRFSYEQYFGPGTRLTVT.

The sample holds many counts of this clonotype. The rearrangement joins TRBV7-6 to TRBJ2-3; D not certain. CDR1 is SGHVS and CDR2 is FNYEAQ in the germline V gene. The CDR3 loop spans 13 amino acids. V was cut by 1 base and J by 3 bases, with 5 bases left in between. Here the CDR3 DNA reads TGTGCCAGCAGCTTAGGGAGAACAGATACGCAGTATTTT. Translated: CASSLGRTDTQYF.

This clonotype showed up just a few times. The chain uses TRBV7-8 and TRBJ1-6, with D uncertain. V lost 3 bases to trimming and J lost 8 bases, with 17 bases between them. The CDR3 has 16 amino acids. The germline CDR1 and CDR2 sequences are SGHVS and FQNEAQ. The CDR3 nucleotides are TGTGCCAGCAGCTTCGGGCCACTTTCAGGCGATTCACCCCTCCACTTT. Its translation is CASSFGPLSGDSPLHF.

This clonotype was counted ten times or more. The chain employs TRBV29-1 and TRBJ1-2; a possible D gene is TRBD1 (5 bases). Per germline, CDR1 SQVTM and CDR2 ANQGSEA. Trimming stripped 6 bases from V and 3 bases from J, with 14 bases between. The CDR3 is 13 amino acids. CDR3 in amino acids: CSVGTLGDYGYTF. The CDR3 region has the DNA TGCAGCGTCGGGACCCTAGGGGACTATGGCTACACCTTC. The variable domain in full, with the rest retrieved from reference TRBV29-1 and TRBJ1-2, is SAVISQKPSRDICQRGTSLTIQCQVDSQVTMMFWYRQQPGQSLTLIATANQGSEATYESGFVIDKFPISRPNLTFSTLTVSNMSPEDSSIYLCSVGTLGDYGYTFGSGTRLTVV.